The following is a T cell receptor beta chain sequence with its context. Its target is unknown. This sample stems from a study of OX40 agonist ivuxolimab in advanced cancers. Baseline, cycle 4 day 1, and cycle 7 day 1 were the blood sampling points. Germline CDR1 and CDR2: SGHRS and YFSETQ. V lost 5 bases and J lost 4, with 13 bases in between. The CDR3 has 14 amino acids. Sequenced by immunoSEQ multiplex PCR; TCRdb stores in-frame clones only, minus some. The table includes roughly 35,000 clones, more than 60% detected once. Whole-study results and caveats: Determination of antigen specificity was not performed for the expanded peripheral T cells. CD4+ and CD8+ T cells in blood underwent clonal expansion by week 6 at 0.1 to 3.0 mg/kg. Expanded clones were, on average, more numerous in CD8+ T cells than in CD4+.

The chain couples TRBV5-1 to TRBJ2-1; unclear D gene. Sequencing used CD4+ or CD8+ T cells sorted from blood, obtained in a trial of the OX40 agonist ivuxolimab. This sequence originates from an adult with an advanced solid tumor such as melanoma, head and neck, liver or kidney cancer. The CDR3 sequence is CASSSTAGYNEQFF. In DNA, the CDR3 is TGCGCCAGCAGTTCTACTGCCGGGTACAATGAGCAGTTCTTC.